This TCR beta chain was captured by sequencing in a study of CD8 T cells in ankylosing spondylitis. Study results and caveats: There were earlier reports of some motif variants in reactive arthritis synovial fluid and blood. Disease-associated clones were reportedly significantly overrepresented in matched ankylosing spondylitis synovial fluid.

One entry per CDR3 protein results from TCRdb running MiXCR on the 5' RACE reads. The table includes about 140,000 distinct CDR3 sequences, about 7% detected once. In its sample, this clonotype was seen many times. Antigen: not known. The sequenced material came from blood, either unsorted or a sorted T cell fraction (not recorded which). The TCR originated in a female donor with ankylosing spondylitis or in good health (not recorded which).

The CDR3, as DNA: TGTGCCAGCAATGGGCACTTGAACACTGAAGCTTTCTTT. Its protein product is CASNGHLNTEAFF. The genes are TRBV5-5 and TRBJ1-1; D gene unclear. Germline V gene data show CDR1 as SGHKS and CDR2 as YYEKEE (reference sequence). This CDR3 has 13 residues. V was shortened by 6 bases and J by 0 bases, with 9 bases between the two germline ends.